Listed here are 7 T cell receptor beta chains from one sample, sequenced in a study of CD8 T cells in ankylosing spondylitis. TCRdb processed the 5' RACE reads anew with MiXCR; each CDR3 protein has one entry. The sample consists of 300,000 to 400,000 distinct CDR3 sequences, roughly 22% of them appearing once. Sequencing used blood, either unsorted or a sorted T cell fraction (not recorded which). The receptors come from a male donor with ankylosing spondylitis or in good health (not recorded which).

The chain carries TRBV10-1 and TRBJ2-3; 8 bases are shared with TRBD2. J lost 6 bases, V lost 1 base, and 9 bases had no gene match. This CDR3 region has 16 residues. Germline V gives CDR1 WNHNN, CDR2 SYGVQD (reference sequence). The CDR3 loop reads CASSEFSGVPQDTQYF. Here the CDR3 DNA reads TGCGCCAGCAGTGAGTTTAGCGGGGTACCACAGGATACGCAGTATTTT.

The chain uses TRBV30 and TRBJ2-6, with 7 bases matching TRBD1. CDR1 is GTSNPN, CDR2 SVGIG, per germline (reference sequence). There are 17 residues in the CDR3. Germline trimming cut 2 bases from V and 2 bases from J; bases unmatched to any gene: 9. Here the CDR3 reads CAWSWETGFPGANVLTF. DNA of the CDR3: TGTGCCTGGAGTTGGGAGACAGGGTTCCCTGGGGCCAACGTCCTGACTTTC.

The chain employs TRBV12-3 or TRBV12-4 and TRBJ2-7, with 9 bases identical to TRBD1. Trimming took 8 bases from V and 4 from J; bases not matched to a gene: 9. This CDR3 is 14 amino acids long. The CDR3 sequence is CASAPTGGFYEQYF. CDR3 in DNA: TGTGCCAGCGCTCCGACAGGGGGTTTTTACGAGCAGTACTTC.

There are a few counts of this clonotype. The chain recombines TRBV11-2 with TRBJ2-7; D is ambiguous. Per the germline V gene, CDR1 is SGHAT and CDR2 is FQNNGV. This CDR3 comprises 14 residues. Trimming removed 3 bases from V and 3 bases from J, with 12 bases in between. The DNA for the CDR3 is TGTGCCAGCAGCTTTGGTAGTCTTCACTACGAGCAGTACTTC. It encodes CASSFGSLHYEQYF.

The V and J genes are TRBV9 and TRBJ2-1; possibly TRBD1 for D (5 bases). V was clipped by 3 bases and J by 1 base, with 8 bases between them. The CDR3 has 14 residues. Germline V gives CDR1 SGDLS, CDR2 YYNGEE. This chain's CDR3 is CASSATGSYNEQFF. The CDR3 nucleotides are TGTGCCAGCAGCGCCACAGGTTCCTACAATGAGCAGTTCTTC.

The chain combines TRBV24-1 with TRBJ2-1; TRBD1 matches at 8 bases. The CDR3 runs to 16 residues. Germline V lookup: CDR1 KGHDR, CDR2 SFDVKD. The trim removed 4 bases at V and 2 bases at J, leaving 6 bases unmatched. In DNA, the CDR3 is TGTGCCACCAGTGAACGGACAGGGCGGACCTACAATGAGCAGTTCTTC. It is translated as CATSERTGRTYNEQFF.

The chain couples TRBV4-1 to TRBJ2-7; D not certain. The CDR3 is 14 amino acids. Trimming took off 2 bases at V and 0 bases at J, with 8 bases between the two ends. Germline values: CDR1 MGHRA, CDR2 YSYEKL. The CDR3 is CASSQRSPSYEQYF. CDR3 nucleotide sequence: TGCGCCAGCAGCCAACGGAGCCCCTCCTACGAGCAGTACTTC.